This T cell receptor (beta chain) was recorded in a study of memory CD4+ T cells and cytomegalovirus serostatus. Study background: Healthy Belgian adult donors included several CMV-positive and about two dozen CMV-negative people. The study's findings and limits: About 40% of the roughly 150 known CMV-associated TCRbeta sequences appeared in CD4+ memory.

J gave up 4 bases and V 3 bases, and 4 bases lay outside the gene matches. This CDR3 spans 14 amino acids. CDR1 is GTSNPN, CDR2 SVGIG, per germline (reference sequence). This clone was seen just once. The antigen is not known. The sort gate was single viable CD3+CD4+CD8-CD45RO+ cells for memory CD4+ T cells. The table came from immunoSEQ multiplex PCR; TCRdb's copy has only in-frame clones and leaves some out. The sample carries tens of thousands of clones, 82% recorded once. The clonotype was recovered from an adult in good health and CMV-seronegative. Some clones in this sample may be carry-over from other donors' samples. J is TRBJ2-7 and V is TRBV30; 12 nucleotides line up with TRBD2. Sequenced: memory CD4+ T cells from blood. CDR3 in DNA: TGTGCCTGGAGCCGACTAGCGGGAGCGTACGAGCAGTACTTC. It encodes CAWSRLAGAYEQYF.